A selection of T cell receptor beta chains follows, all from one sample in a study of blood T cell repertoires in COVID-19. Measured with immunoSEQ multiplex PCR; TCRdb has only the in-frame clones, and not every one. Seen here are fewer than 500,000 clones, roughly 90% observed once, and the top ten hold 0.8% to 0.9%. Sequencing input: peripheral blood. All receptors derive from a man between 18 and 29 years old with COVID-19, enrolled during active disease. Both conserved end residues are part of each CDR3. The D gene is left open where the match is weak. Clone size is not always given. Where it is, it says once, few, many or a class for expanded clones.

DNA	CDR3	D	V	J	size
-	CASSILAGGYTF	-	TRBV19	TRBJ1-2	-
TGTGCCAGCAGCTTAGGCTATGGGACAGGGGACGAGCAGTACTTC	CASSLGYGTGDEQYF	TRBD1	TRBV11-2	TRBJ2-7	-
TGTGCCAGCAGTACCCCTAGGGGGAGTGGAACAGATACGCAGTATTTT	CASSTPRGSGTDTQYF	-	TRBV27	TRBJ2-3	-
TGTGCCTGGAAGACAGGGAATTCACCCCTCCACTTT	CAWKTGNSPLHF	TRBD1	TRBV30	TRBJ1-6	-
TGTGCCAGTAGTATAGGGGATGCCGAGACAGGGTCAGTTGGAAGCCAAGAGACCCAGTACTTC	CASSIGDAETGSVGSQETQYF	TRBD1	TRBV19	TRBJ2-5	-
TGTGCCAGCAGTGAAACTAGCGGGCTCGTCTCCTACGAGCAGTACTTC	CASSETSGLVSYEQYF	TRBD2	TRBV2	TRBJ2-7	-
TGTGCCAGCAGTGAAGCGGGCCGGTACACTGAAGCTTTCTTT	CASSEAGRYTEAFF	-	TRBV2	TRBJ1-1	-
TGTGCCAGCAGTGAACGGGCAGGGGCTAGCGGGAGTGGGGCCGGGGAGCTGTTTTTT	CASSERAGASGSGAGELFF	TRBD2	TRBV2	TRBJ2-2	-
TGTGCCAGTAGTATTCAGGGGGAGGATGAAGCTTTCTTT	CASSIQGEDEAFF	TRBD1	TRBV19	TRBJ1-1	-
TGTGCCAGCTCACCAAGGTTTGGGACAGCAGCGCAGGATACGCAGTATTTT	CASSPRFGTAAQDTQYF	TRBD1	TRBV18	TRBJ2-3	-
TGTGCCAGTAGTATCAGCGGACAGGTACCTAGCACAGATACGCAGTATTTT	CASSISGQVPSTDTQYF	TRBD1	TRBV19	TRBJ2-3	few
TGTGCCAGTAGTATAGGGTCCAACACGCCCGGGGAGCTGTTTTTT	CASSIGSNTPGELFF	-	TRBV19	TRBJ2-2	-
TGTGCCAGTAGATTGCCCTTGGGGCGGATCGTGAATCAGCCCCAGCATTTT	CASRLPLGRIVNQPQHF	-	TRBV19	TRBJ1-5	-
TGTGCCAGCAGCGTAGTCGGCGGTGGTCTCACCGGGGAGCTGTTTTTT	CASSVVGGGLTGELFF	-	TRBV9	TRBJ2-2	few
TGTGCCAGCAGTGAGGGGACAAATTACTACGAGCAGTACTTC	CASSEGTNYYEQYF	-	TRBV2	TRBJ2-7	-
TGTGCCAGCAGCTTCGCCAGGGAGGGTAGTGGCTACACCTTC	CASSFAREGSGYTF	-	TRBV11-2	TRBJ1-2	-
TGTGCTAGCAGCCTAGGACTAGCGGGAGGACGAGAGACCCAGTACTTC	CASSLGLAGGRETQYF	TRBD2	TRBV7-7	TRBJ2-5	-
TGTGCCAGCAGCTTCGGCCGGGCGGGTTACGGCCGGGTCTACAATGAGCAGTTCTTC	CASSFGRAGYGRVYNEQFF	-	TRBV7-8	TRBJ2-1	-
TGTGCCAGCTCACCACAGGGGCTCAATCAGCCCCAGCATTTT	CASSPQGLNQPQHF	-	TRBV18	TRBJ1-5	-
TGTGCCAGCTCACACGGGGGGATCTCTGGAAACACCATATATTTT	CASSHGGISGNTIYF	-	TRBV18	TRBJ1-3	-
TGTGCCAGCAGTTACTCGGGGACAGGGATTGTTTCAGAGCAGTACTTC	CASSYSGTGIVSEQYF	TRBD1	TRBV6-5	TRBJ2-7	-
TGTGCCAGCTCACCAAGCGGAAGGTCTGGAAACACCATATATTTT	CASSPSGRSGNTIYF	-	TRBV18	TRBJ1-3	-
TGTGCCAGCAGTTCCCTATCGACAGTCTCCTACGAGCAGTACTTC	CASSSLSTVSYEQYF	-	TRBV6-2/TRBV6-3	TRBJ2-7	-
TGCGCCAGCAGCCAAGTAATCCGGGGGGGCACTGAAGCTTTCTTT	CASSQVIRGGTEAFF	-	TRBV4-1	TRBJ1-1	-